This T cell receptor beta chain appears in the sequencing data of a study of T cells after yellow fever vaccination. By 5'RACE template switching, TCR cDNA was produced, with a universal primer site and UMIs added in the process. TCRdb re-called the 5' RACE reads with MiXCR, one entry per CDR3 protein. Here the sample spans 170,000 or so distinct CDR3 sequences, approximately 6.2% being singletons. This clonotype was found many times. This CDR3 has 14 amino acids. V was trimmed by 3 bases and J by 5 bases, leaving 14 bases between them. Germline CDR1 is SGHRS and CDR2 is YFSETQ. This TCR was recovered from a man between 18 and 35 years old who received the YFV17D yellow fever vaccine. This specimen was CD4+ T cells sorted from PBMCs, taken on the day of the first yellow fever vaccination. This chain joins TRBV5-1 and TRBJ2-5; D not resolved. The chain's CDR3 is CASSSQSAVETQYF. Written as DNA, the CDR3 is TGCGCCAGCAGCTCCCAATCGGCGGTCGAGACCCAGTACTTC.